The clone carrying this T cell receptor beta chain has at least ten counts. Its antigen is undetermined. From the second PCR step, alpha and beta chains were amplified apart. An equimolar mix of two oligonucleotides served as the beta constant-region primer for TRBC1 and TRBC2. Via MiXCR, TCRdb re-called the UMI-ligation and nested PCR reads, giving one row per CDR3 protein. The sample yields tens of thousands of distinct CDR3 sequences, roughly 14% seen once. This sample stems from a study of naive and memory T cell subsets. Trimming removed 6 bases from V and 5 bases from J; junction bases left unmatched: 13. The CDR3 covers 16 residues. Looked up from germline, CDR1 is MNHNS and CDR2 is SASEGT. General study points: Gini index rose across naive, CM, EM and EMRA in CD4 and CD8.

The chain couples TRBV6-1 to TRBJ2-1, with TRBD2 matching 7 bases. The sample comprised effector memory CD4+ T cells from blood. Subset specified: effector memory, CD45RA- CD27-. The clonotype comes from a human donor in good health. CDR3 loop: CASREASGVGNNEQFF. In DNA, the CDR3 is TGTGCCAGCAGGGAGGCTAGCGGAGTTGGGAACAATGAGCAGTTCTTC.